This T cell receptor (beta chain) comes out of a study of T cells in Graves' hyperthyroidism and ophthalmopathy. TCR beta CDR3 regions were amplified from RNA transcripts. During a first-round RT-PCR of the TCR CDR3, the HTBI primer set was used. TCRdb re-called the multiplex PCR reads through MiXCR, storing one row per CDR3 protein. This sample has hundreds of thousands of distinct CDR3 sequences, with 15% to 19% found just once. Unmatched junction bases numbered 7, after V lost 5 bases and J lost 4 bases. CDR3 size: 15 residues. From germline, CDR1 is MNHEY and CDR2 SVGEGT. The sequenced sample was blood. This chain connects TRBV6-2 or TRBV6-3 to TRBJ2-7, with 11 bases matching TRBD2. This receptor was identified in a young woman with Graves' hyperthyroidism. This chain's CDR3 is CASSGLAGGLYEQYF. In DNA form, the CDR3 reads TGTGCCAGCAGTGGTTTAGCGGGGGGGCTGTACGAGCAGTACTTC.